Below, 19 T cell receptor beta chains from the same sample are listed, as sequenced in a study of T cell responses to AZD1222 COVID-19 vaccine. Profiling relied on immunoSEQ multiplex PCR, and the TCRdb table lists in-frame clones only, not all of them. Altogether roughly 160,000 clones are present, over 75% being singletons, with the ten largest covering 1.5%. Sequencing was performed on peripheral blood, taken on day 0 of AZD1222 vaccination. Every receptor here comes from an adult in good health.

The V gene is TRBV7-2, the J gene TRBJ1-2; 8 bases align to TRBD1. The CDR3 is 12 amino acids. The germline V gene has CDR1 SGHTA and CDR2 FQGNSA. V was pared by 6 bases and J by 8 bases, with 5 bases of the junction left unmatched. The CDR3 region is CASSPQGVGYTF. The CDR3 coding sequence is TGTGCCAGCAGTCCACAGGGGGTCGGCTACACCTTC. Filled out from reference TRBV7-2 and TRBJ1-2, the complete variable domain reads GAGVSQSPSNKVTEKGKDVELRCDPISGHTALYWYRQSLGQGLEFLIYFQGNSAPDKSGLPSDRFSAERTGGSVSTLTIQRTQQEDSAVYLCASSPQGVGYTFGSGTRLTVV.

V and J are TRBV5-1 and TRBJ1-3; 8 nucleotides align to TRBD1. Germline CDR1 reads SGHRS; CDR2 reads YFSETQ. V gave up 4 bases and J gave up 4 bases; unmatched junction bases: 7. The CDR3 is 15 residues long. The CDR3 DNA is TGCGCCAGCAGCGATACCGGGACAGGCGGAAACACCATATATTTT. It encodes CASSDTGTGGNTIYF. The full variable domain, in which reference TRBV5-1 and TRBJ1-3 provide the parts outside the CDR3, is KAGVTQTPRYLIKTRGQQVTLSCSPISGHRSVSWYQQTPGQGLQFLFEYFSETQRNKGNFPGRFSGRQFSNSRSEMNVSTLELGDSALYLCASSDTGTGGNTIYFGEGSWLTVV.

This chain uses TRBV5-4 with TRBJ1-2, with no clear D. CDR1 is SGHNT, CDR2 YYREEE, per germline (reference sequence). The CDR3 extends over 11 amino acids. V lost 5 bases to trimming and J lost 3 bases, with 5 bases between them. The CDR3 DNA sequence: TGTGCCAGCAGTCTTGACTATGGCTACACCTTC. Protein: CASSLDYGYTF.

The V gene is TRBV4-2, the J gene TRBJ1-1, with 7 bases fitting TRBD1. CDR3 length: 17 residues. The germline V gene encodes CDR1 LGHNA and CDR2 YNFKEQ. J gave up 2 bases and V 1 base, and 10 bases lay outside the gene matches. The CDR3, as DNA: TGTGCCAGCAGCCAAGGGATAGGGGGCCATCCAAACACTGAAGCTTTCTTT. It translates to CASSQGIGGHPNTEAFF.

The V and J genes are TRBV28 and TRBJ1-4; D is possibly TRBD1 (6 bases). This CDR3 has 13 amino acids. Germline-derived CDR1 and CDR2 are MDHEN and SYDVKM. V was trimmed by 6 bases and J by 7 bases, leaving 12 bases between them. The chain's CDR3 is CASRHQQGEKLFF. The CDR3 DNA is TGTGCCAGCAGGCACCAACAGGGTGAAAAACTGTTTTTT.

CDR3 coding DNA: TGTGCCAGCAGCTTAGAGTTGGGCTACACCTTC. It specifies CASSLELGYTF. The chain links TRBV11-3 to TRBJ1-2; no firm D call. Trimming took off 0 bases at V and 8 bases at J, with 4 bases between the two ends. Per the germline V gene, CDR1 is SGHNT and CDR2 is YENEEA. CDR3 length equals 11 residues.

V usage is TRBV6-5 and J usage is TRBJ1-2; 8 bases match TRBD1. In germline, CDR1 is MNHEY, CDR2 SVGAGI. This CDR3 contains 14 residues. V lost 4 bases to trimming and J lost 4 bases; unmatched junction nucleotides: 5. The CDR3 region has the DNA TGTGCCAGCAGTTGGACAGGGAAAGCCTATGGCTACACCTTC. Translating it yields CASSWTGKAYGYTF.

The V gene is TRBV2, the J gene TRBJ2-7; TRBD2 agrees at 9 bases. This CDR3 has 15 residues. Looked up from germline, CDR1 is SNHLY and CDR2 is FYNNEI. J was trimmed by 5 bases and V by 5 bases; bases with no gene match: 10. The CDR3 sequence is CASSRDSGGGHEQYF. The CDR3 region has the DNA TGTGCCAGCAGTAGGGATAGCGGGGGAGGACACGAGCAGTACTTC.

The V gene is TRBV19, the J gene TRBJ1-4; a possible D gene is TRBD1 (5 bases). Germline values: CDR1 LNHDA, CDR2 SQIVND (reference sequence). The CDR3 consists of 14 residues. The ends were cut back, 3 bases at V and 6 bases at J, with 11 bases in the middle. This CDR3 is CASSIREVDEKLFF. In nucleotides, the CDR3 is TGTGCCAGTAGTATCAGGGAGGTTGATGAAAAACTGTTTTTT.

The chain employs TRBV2 and TRBJ2-7, with 9 bases matching TRBD2. The V and J ends lost 8 bases and 9 bases, in that order; junction bases with no gene match: 11. The germline V gene has CDR1 SNHLY and CDR2 FYNNEI. The CDR3 has 13 amino acids. The CDR3, as DNA: TGTGCCAGCCCGGGACTAGCCCTCGAGGGGCAGTACTTC. Its translation: CASPGLALEGQYF. Combining the CDR3 with reference TRBV2 and TRBJ2-7 gives the whole variable domain EPEVTQTPSHQVTQMGQEVILRCVPISNHLYFYWYRQILGQKVEFLVSFYNNEISEKSEIFDDQFSVERPDGSNFTLKIRSTKLEDSAMYFCASPGLALEGQYFGPGTRLTVT.

The V gene is TRBV2, the J gene TRBJ2-7; D might be TRBD1 (6 bases). Per the germline V gene, CDR1 is SNHLY and CDR2 is FYNNEI. The CDR3 covers 14 residues. Deletions cut 4 bases from V and 2 bases from J, with 12 bases between. This chain's CDR3 is CASSAQGRPYEQYF. The CDR3 DNA reads as TGTGCCAGCAGTGCCCAGGGGCGGCCCTACGAGCAGTACTTC.

The chain employs TRBV7-8 and TRBJ1-6, with 7 bases matching TRBD1. Per germline, CDR1 SGHVS and CDR2 FQNEAQ. V was pared by 3 bases and J by 10 bases, with 15 bases of the junction left unmatched. The CDR3 is 17 amino acids. The CDR3 DNA reads TGTGCCAGCAGCTTGCAAAACAGGGGCCTCGCTCTATCACCCCTCCACTTT. Its translation is CASSLQNRGLALSPLHF.

J is TRBJ1-1 and V is TRBV7-3; unclear D gene. The CDR3 has 14 amino acids. Between the trimmed V and J ends, which lost 2 bases and 0 bases, there was a span of 7 bases. Germline CDR1 and CDR2: SGHTA and FQGTGA. CDR3 residues: CASSLVPMNTEAFF. The CDR3 region has the DNA TGTGCCAGCAGCTTAGTACCAATGAACACTGAAGCTTTCTTT.

This clone was recorded only once. The chain carries TRBV28 and TRBJ1-6; the D gene is possibly TRBD1 (5 bases). Trimming took off 1 base at V and 8 bases at J, with 12 bases between the two ends. CDR3 size: 15 residues. From germline, CDR1 is MDHEN and CDR2 SYDVKM. CDR3 DNA: TGTGCCAGCAGTTTATTATCAGGGTCTGATTCACCCCTCCACTTT. Translation gives CASSLLSGSDSPLHF.

The chain recombines TRBV9 with TRBJ2-7; 9 bases are a match to TRBD1. Trimming at V came to 3 bases and at J to 3 bases, leaving 7 bases not matched to a gene. This CDR3 is 15 amino acids long. Germline CDR1 is SGDLS and CDR2 is YYNGEE. This chain's CDR3 is CASSAGTGWNYEQYF. CDR3 in DNA: TGTGCCAGCAGCGCGGGGACAGGGTGGAACTACGAGCAGTACTTC. Full variable domain (rest looked up from reference TRBV9 and TRBJ2-7): DSGVTQTPKHLITATGQRVTLRCSPRSGDLSVYWYQQSLDQGLQFLIQYYNGEERAKGNILERFSAQQFPDLHSELNLSSLELGDSALYFCASSAGTGWNYEQYFGPGTRLTVT.

V and J are TRBV4-3 and TRBJ1-4, with D tentatively TRBD1 (6 bases). The CDR3 has 15 amino acids. V was shortened by 0 bases and J by 8 bases, with 13 bases between the two germline ends. Germline lookup yields CDR1 LGHNA and CDR2 YSLEER. The CDR3: CASSQDGGQGEKLFF. DNA of the CDR3: TGCGCCAGCAGCCAAGATGGGGGGCAGGGGGAAAAACTGTTTTTT.

The chain has TRBV19 and TRBJ2-1; 8 nucleotides line up with TRBD1. With V trimmed by 7 bases and J by 5 bases, 10 bases remained unmatched. This CDR3 is built from 15 residues. The germline gives CDR1 LNHDA, CDR2 SQIVND (reference sequence). The CDR3 here is CASTHGTGGDNEQFF. DNA for the CDR3: TGTGCCAGTACCCATGGGACAGGAGGAGACAATGAGCAGTTCTTC. Full variable domain (rest looked up from reference TRBV19 and TRBJ2-1): DGGITQSPKYLFRKEGQNVTLSCEQNLNHDAMYWYRQDPGQGLRLIYYSQIVNDFQKGDIAEGYSVSREKKESFPLTVTSAQKNPTAFYLCASTHGTGGDNEQFFGPGTRLTVL.

V gene TRBV4-3 combines with J gene TRBJ1-6, with 9 bases fitting TRBD1. Per germline, CDR1 LGHNA and CDR2 YSLEER. V was pared by 4 bases and J by 10 bases, with 14 bases of the junction left unmatched. This CDR3 is 17 amino acids long. The CDR3: CASSPEISGTGISPLHF. The CDR3 nucleotides read TGCGCCAGCAGCCCTGAAATCTCCGGGACAGGGATCTCACCCCTCCACTTT.

CDR3: CASSLAITGGTDTQYF. The CDR3 DNA follows: TGCGCCAGCAGCTTGGCTATTACAGGGGGCACAGATACGCAGTATTTT. J is TRBJ2-3 and V is TRBV5-1; 7 bases match TRBD1. The germline V gene encodes CDR1 SGHRS and CDR2 YFSETQ. The CDR3 runs 16 residues. With V trimmed by 0 bases and J by 1 base, 5 bases remained unmatched.